The 28 T cell receptor beta chains presented below share a single source sample, sequenced in a study of blood T cell repertoires in COVID-19. Sequencing used immunoSEQ multiplex PCR; TCRdb keeps in-frame clones, though not all of them. The table includes over 200,000 clones, 70% to 90% detected once. The sample consisted of PBMCs or T cells enriched from blood (not recorded which). Source of these receptors: a woman aged 25 to 39 who had been exposed to COVID-19.

In regard to this clone: The junction departs from germline at one end; a sequencing error may be responsible. The V and J genes are TRBV3-1 (or the pseudogene TRBV3-2) and TRBJ1-5; 8 bases are a match to TRBD1. Germline CDR1 LGHDT, CDR2 YNNKEL (reference sequence). This CDR3 spans 15 amino acids. CDR3 residues: CASSQKGTGNQPQHF. The CDR3 DNA is TGTGCCAGCAGCCAAAAGGGGACAGGCAACCAGCCCCAGCATTTT.

This clone has more than one count but fewer than ten. The chain carries TRBV19 and TRBJ1-2; 8 nucleotides line up with TRBD1. CDR1 is LNHDA, CDR2 SQIVND, per germline (reference sequence). CDR3 length equals 17 residues. V shed 5 bases, J shed 2 bases, and the junction held 13 bases outside the gene matches. The CDR3 sequence: CASSPHSGQAPNYGYTF. The CDR3 bases are TGTGCCAGTAGTCCTCACTCGGGACAGGCGCCAAACTATGGCTACACCTTC.

The chain employs TRBV6-5 and TRBJ2-7; 11 bases map to TRBD1. The CDR3 sequence is 13 residues long. The germline V gene has CDR1 MNHEY and CDR2 SVGAGI. The V gene end was trimmed by 7 bases and the J gene end by 5 bases; junction bases not matched to a gene: 4. The CDR3 sequence is CASKPDRGHEQYF. CDR3 in DNA: TGTGCCAGCAAACCGGACAGGGGGCACGAGCAGTACTTC.

The chain combines TRBV7-2 with TRBJ1-3; perhaps TRBD1 as D (6 bases). Germline V gives CDR1 SGHTA, CDR2 FQGNSA. V was trimmed by 1 base and J by 0 bases, leaving 7 bases between them. The CDR3 runs to 15 residues. CDR3 sequence: CASSLGQVSGNTIYF. In nucleotides, the CDR3 is TGTGCCAGCAGCTTAGGACAGGTCTCTGGAAACACCATATATTTT.

The rearrangement links TRBV6-5 to TRBJ2-3; a weak D match, TRBD1 (5 bases). The V end was cut by 6 bases, the J end by 4 bases, with 11 bases between. The V gene's germline CDR1 is MNHEY and CDR2 SVGAGI. This CDR3 region has 13 residues. The CDR3 DNA follows: TGTGCCAGCAGGTCTGGGGCCCCAGATACGCAGTATTTT. Amino acids: CASRSGAPDTQYF.

This clone was counted between two and nine times. The genes are TRBV3-1 (or the pseudogene TRBV3-2) and TRBJ1-1, with TRBD1 matching 7 bases. In germline, CDR1 is LGHDT, CDR2 YNNKEL (reference sequence). V dropped 4 bases and J dropped 1; count of bases not matched to a gene: 9. The CDR3 consists of 16 residues. The CDR3 sequence is CASSPVLGQANTEAFF. The DNA for the CDR3 is TGTGCCAGCAGCCCAGTCTTAGGACAGGCGAACACTGAAGCTTTCTTT.

The chain carries TRBV27 and TRBJ2-5; a possible D gene is TRBD1 (6 bases). In germline, CDR1 is MNHEY, CDR2 SMNVEV (reference sequence). V was clipped by 5 bases and J by 1 base, with 17 bases between them. The CDR3 is made up of 16 amino acids. The CDR3 bases are TGTGCCAGCAGTCCGCCCCCGGGACACCCCCAAGAGACCCAGTACTTC. It encodes CASSPPPGHPQETQYF.

The chain joins TRBV12-3 or TRBV12-4 to TRBJ2-7, with TRBD1 matching 7 bases. There are 13 residues in the CDR3. The J segment lost 3 bases and the V segment lost 6 bases, leaving 5 bases of the junction unmatched. The CDR3 here is CASRGDSNYEQYF. The CDR3 nucleotides are TGTGCCAGCAGGGGGGACAGCAACTACGAGCAGTACTTC.

The rearrangement uses TRBV5-1 and TRBJ1-2; 8 bases are a match to TRBD1. V lost 4 bases to trimming and J lost 4 bases; unmatched junction nucleotides: 9. The CDR3 runs to 15 residues. Germline assignment: CDR1 SGHRS and CDR2 YFSETQ. The CDR3 reads CASSLQQGVAYGYTF. The CDR3 DNA is TGCGCCAGCAGCCTCCAACAGGGGGTCGCCTATGGCTACACCTTC. Combining the CDR3 with reference TRBV5-1 and TRBJ1-2 gives the whole variable domain KAGVTQTPRYLIKTRGQQVTLSCSPISGHRSVSWYQQTPGQGLQFLFEYFSETQRNKGNFPGRFSGRQFSNSRSEMNVSTLELGDSALYLCASSLQQGVAYGYTFGSGTRLTVV.

The chain combines TRBV5-1 with TRBJ2-5; D might be TRBD2 (5 bases). This CDR3 region has 14 residues. Germline V gene lookup returns CDR1 SGHRS and CDR2 YFSETQ. V lost 0 bases and J lost 7, with 13 bases in between. In DNA, the CDR3 is TGCGCCAGCAGCTTGGCGGGAATTACGGGGACCCAGTACTTC. Protein: CASSLAGITGTQYF.

This sequence joins TRBV11-2 and TRBJ1-1; D perhaps matches TRBD1 (6 bases). V was cut by 3 bases and J by 1 base, with 12 bases left in between. CDR1 is SGHAT and CDR2 is FQNNGV in the germline V gene. CDR3 length: 15 amino acids. Written as DNA, the CDR3 is TGTGCCAGCAGCTTTACAGGGCTCGGGAACACTGAAGCTTTCTTT. Its protein is CASSFTGLGNTEAFF.

The V gene is TRBV5-1, the J gene TRBJ1-4; tentative D call: TRBD1 (5 bases). V lost 4 bases, J lost 4 bases, and 11 bases lay in between. The CDR3 totals 14 residues. Germline-derived CDR1 and CDR2 are SGHRS and YFSETQ. CDR3 in DNA: TGCGCCAGCAGCCCGGACACTGTTAATGAAAAACTGTTTTTT. Protein: CASSPDTVNEKLFF.

The chain employs TRBV15 and TRBJ2-2; 8 bases fit TRBD1. V was pared by 5 bases and J by 5 bases, with 4 bases of the junction left unmatched. CDR1 is LNHNV and CDR2 is YYDKDF in the germline V gene (reference sequence). CDR3 size: 14 residues. CDR3 coding DNA: TGTGCCACCAGCCTGGGACAGGCTACCGGGGAGCTGTTTTTT. It is translated as CATSLGQATGELFF.

V and J are TRBV27 and TRBJ2-7; D not certain. V gave up 2 bases and J gave up 2 bases, with 13 bases separating them. This CDR3 has 15 amino acids. The germline gives CDR1 MNHEY, CDR2 SMNVEV (reference sequence). As DNA, the CDR3 is TGTGCCAGCAGTTTAATCGGTCAGACACCCTACGAGCAGTACTTC. Translating gives CASSLIGQTPYEQYF.

The chain recombines TRBV9 with TRBJ2-3, with TRBD1 matching over 7 bases. The germline gives CDR1 SGDLS, CDR2 YYNGEE. J lost 4 bases, V lost 4 bases, and 6 bases had no gene match. The CDR3 consists of 14 residues. This CDR3 reads CASSRQGLADTQYF. The CDR3 nucleotides read TGTGCCAGCAGCCGACAGGGTTTGGCAGATACGCAGTATTTT.

V and J are TRBV2 and TRBJ2-7; no clear D gene. CDR3 length: 11 residues. V lost 6 bases to trimming and J lost 4 bases, with 7 bases between them. Looked up from germline, CDR1 is SNHLY and CDR2 is FYNNEI. CDR3 sequence (DNA): TGTGCCAGCAGCGAAACATACGAGCAGTACTTC. It encodes CASSETYEQYF.

The chain has TRBV19 and TRBJ1-2; TRBD1 agrees at 8 bases. V shed 4 bases, J shed 4 bases, and the junction held 2 bases outside the gene matches. CDR3 length equals 13 residues. Germline V gene data show CDR1 as LNHDA and CDR2 as SQIVND (reference sequence). The CDR3, as DNA: TGTGCCAGTAGTACAGGGGGCGTCTATGGCTACACCTTC. As protein: CASSTGGVYGYTF.

The rearrangement links TRBV3-1 (or the pseudogene TRBV3-2) to TRBJ2-2; a weak D match, TRBD1 (5 bases). The CDR3 loop spans 15 amino acids. Trimming removed 0 bases from V and 0 bases from J, with 5 bases in between. Germline assignment: CDR1 LGHDT and CDR2 YNNKEL (reference sequence). The CDR3 reads CASSQDRANTGELFF. DNA of the CDR3: TGTGCCAGCAGCCAAGACAGGGCGAACACCGGGGAGCTGTTTTTT.

The rearrangement links TRBV6-5 to TRBJ1-2, with TRBD1 identical over 9 bases. CDR1 is MNHEY, CDR2 SVGAGI, per germline. The V gene end was trimmed by 10 bases and the J gene end by 3 bases; junction bases not matched to a gene: 12. The CDR3 is 15 amino acids. Here the CDR3 reads CAMNVRDRVDYGYTF. The DNA for the CDR3 is TGTGCCATGAACGTCCGGGACAGGGTAGACTATGGCTACACCTTC.

This sequence joins TRBV3-1 (or the pseudogene TRBV3-2) and TRBJ2-7; D is undetermined. This CDR3 spans 15 amino acids. Trimming cost V 1 base and J 4 bases, with 14 bases left between them. Germline V gives CDR1 LGHDT, CDR2 YNNKEL (reference sequence). CDR3 sequence: CASSQGVALGYEQYF. CDR3 nucleotides: TGTGCCAGCAGCCAAGGGGTAGCTCTCGGATACGAGCAGTACTTC.

The sample holds a few counts of this clone. J is TRBJ1-1 and V is TRBV10-3; no clear D gene. This CDR3 comprises 13 residues. Germline-derived CDR1 and CDR2 are ENHRY and SYGVKD. Trimming removed 7 bases at V and 3 bases at J, with 12 bases between. CDR3 loop: CAIMAAGHTEAFF. In DNA form, the CDR3 reads TGTGCCATCATGGCAGCGGGTCACACTGAAGCTTTCTTT.

The chain employs TRBV9 and TRBJ2-6; 7 nucleotides agree with TRBD1. The CDR3 sequence is 17 residues long. V trimming: 4 bases; J trimming: 0 bases; junction bases outside the gene matches: 7. Germline CDR1 is SGDLS and CDR2 is YYNGEE. The CDR3 loop is CASSPGQELSGANVLTF. CDR3 bases: TGTGCCAGCAGCCCCGGACAGGAACTCTCTGGGGCCAACGTCCTGACTTTC.

V gene TRBV29-1 combines with J gene TRBJ1-2; TRBD1 matches at 7 bases. Germline CDR1 reads SQVTM; CDR2 reads ANQGSEA. This CDR3 is 12 amino acids long. V lost 4 bases, J lost 4 bases, and 3 bases stayed unmatched. This CDR3 reads CSVAGQAYGYTF. The CDR3, as DNA: TGCAGCGTTGCAGGACAGGCCTATGGCTACACCTTC.

The gene calls are TRBV27 and TRBJ1-1, with 8 nucleotides matching TRBD1. CDR1 and CDR2 from the germline V gene are MNHEY and SMNVEV (reference sequence). Losses at the gene ends were 4 bases for V and 4 bases for J; bases not matched to a gene: 8. The CDR3 has 15 amino acids. This CDR3 is CASSSHGQGSTEAFF. The CDR3 nucleotides are TGTGCCAGCAGTTCCCATGGACAGGGAAGCACTGAAGCTTTCTTT.

The chain uses TRBV5-1 and TRBJ2-1, with D hard to call. Trimming took 4 bases from V and 4 from J, leaving 15 bases between them. CDR3 length: 15 residues. Looked up from germline, CDR1 is SGHRS and CDR2 is YFSETQ. The CDR3 bases are TGCGCCAGCAGCCCTGCGGTCAATGCGTACAATGAGCAGTTCTTC. It translates to CASSPAVNAYNEQFF.

V usage is TRBV7-9 and J usage is TRBJ2-7; 7 nucleotides align to TRBD1. The CDR3 length is 14 residues. Losses at the gene ends were 4 bases for V and 3 bases for J; bases not matched to a gene: 6. The germline gives CDR1 SEHNR, CDR2 FQNEAQ (reference sequence). CDR3 DNA sequence: TGTGCCAGCAGCTGGACGGGACAGCTCTACGAGCAGTACTTC. It translates to CASSWTGQLYEQYF.

The CDR3 DNA reads as TGCGCCAGCAGCTTGGTGATGGGGGGCTCTGGAAACACCATATATTTT. Protein: CASSLVMGGSGNTIYF. The chain uses TRBV5-1 and TRBJ1-3; possibly TRBD1 for D (5 bases). The ends were cut back, 0 bases at V and 0 bases at J, with 10 bases in the middle. Germline lookup yields CDR1 SGHRS and CDR2 YFSETQ. The CDR3 runs to 16 residues.

The J gene is TRBJ2-6, the V gene TRBV24-1; D may be TRBD1 (6 bases). The germline V gene has CDR1 KGHDR and CDR2 SFDVKD. There are 18 residues in the CDR3. Deletions cut 4 bases from V and 2 bases from J, with 17 bases between. CDR3 nucleotides: TGTGCCACCAGTGAATCGACAGGAGGAGAGCCTGGGGCCAACGTCCTGACTTTC. This codes for CATSESTGGEPGANVLTF.